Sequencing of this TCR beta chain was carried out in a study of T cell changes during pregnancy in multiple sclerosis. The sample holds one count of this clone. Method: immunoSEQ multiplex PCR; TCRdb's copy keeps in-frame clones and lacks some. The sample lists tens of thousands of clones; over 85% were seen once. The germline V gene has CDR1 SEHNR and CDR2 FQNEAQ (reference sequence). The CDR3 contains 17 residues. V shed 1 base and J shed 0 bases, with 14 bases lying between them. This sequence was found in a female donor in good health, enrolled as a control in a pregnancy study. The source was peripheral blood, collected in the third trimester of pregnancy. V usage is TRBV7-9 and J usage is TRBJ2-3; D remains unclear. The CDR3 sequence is CASSLVSRRYSTDTQYF. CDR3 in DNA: TGTGCCAGCAGCTTAGTCTCGCGTCGCTATAGCACAGATACGCAGTATTTT.